The clone carrying this T cell receptor (beta chain) appeared a few times. Its antigen is not identified. The data originate from a study of T-cell memory formation after mild COVID-19. Study summary: TCR clustering was largely donor specific. Study results and limitations: A balance of CD4 and CD8 characterized clones contracting day 15 to 85, whereas later expanders leaned CD4+.

One entry per CDR3 protein results from TCRdb running MiXCR on the 5' RACE reads. The profile shows around 200,000 distinct CDR3 sequences, under 20% of them singletons. CDR1 and CDR2 (germline): SGHNT, YYREEE (reference sequence). V was clipped by 1 base and J by 1 base; unmatched bases: 5. The CDR3 has 16 amino acids. The sample taken for sequencing was PBMCs or a T cell subset sorted from them (not recorded which). The sequence came from an adult woman who had mild COVID-19 (a few samples of this study predate the infection). Cell type and time point are not known. V usage is TRBV5-4 and J usage is TRBJ2-7, with 10 bases fitting TRBD2. The DNA for the CDR3 is TGTGCCAGCAGCTTGCCTCTAGCGGGAGCATCCTACGAGCAGTACTTC. Residues: CASSLPLAGASYEQYF.